Below are 32 T cell receptor beta chains sequenced from a single sample in a study of CD8 T cells in Susac syndrome. Reverse transcription of about 0.45 to 1 ug RNA was performed with random hexamers. Using its own MiXCR run on the immunoSEQ multiplex PCR reads, TCRdb lists one record per CDR3 protein. This sample has about 110,000 distinct CDR3 sequences, with 96% found just once. Sequences were obtained from CD4+ T cells from PBMCs. These TCRs come from a human donor in good health.

V gene TRBV28 combines with J gene TRBJ2-5, with 9 nucleotides matching TRBD1. The germline V gene has CDR1 MDHEN and CDR2 SYDVKM. This CDR3 comprises 15 residues. J was trimmed by 5 bases and V by 5 bases; bases with no gene match: 9. The CDR3 DNA reads TGTGCCAGCAGTGGTACAGGGGGCCGACAGGAGACCCAGTACTTC. This encodes CASSGTGGRQETQYF.

V is TRBV15 and J is TRBJ1-5; 7 bases agree with TRBD1. The germline V gene has CDR1 LNHNV and CDR2 YYDKDF (reference sequence). CDR3 length: 19 amino acids. V lost 0 bases and J lost 4; bases outside the gene matches: 15. The CDR3 sequence is CATSRDAAGAGGPNQPQHF. In DNA, the CDR3 is TGTGCCACCAGCAGAGATGCGGCGGGGGCAGGGGGACCGAATCAGCCCCAGCATTTT. The whole variable domain, filled in from reference TRBV15 and TRBJ1-5, reads DAMVIQNPRYQVTQFGKPVTLSCSQTLNHNVMYWYQQKSSQAPKLLFHYYDKDFNNEADTPDNFQSRRPNTSFCFLDIRSPGLGDTAMYLCATSRDAAGAGGPNQPQHFGDGTRLSIL.

This clonotype has a single count. The V and J genes are TRBV7-8 and TRBJ2-3, with D unresolved. CDR3 length equals 15 residues. The germline V gene encodes CDR1 SGHVS and CDR2 FQNEAQ. Trimming stripped 7 bases from V and 1 base from J, with 15 bases between. In nucleotides, the CDR3 is TGTGCCAGCATCCCTCGAGGAAGGGGCACAGATACGCAGTATTTT. Its protein is CASIPRGRGTDTQYF.

This clonotype was counted a single time. V is TRBV7-3 and J is TRBJ2-2; D remains ambiguous. V was clipped by 3 bases and J by 0 bases, with 8 bases between them. The CDR3 extends over 15 amino acids. Germline loops: CDR1 SGHTA, CDR2 FQGTGA. CDR3 loop: CASSFRQTNTGELFF. CDR3 nucleotides: TGTGCCAGCAGCTTCCGGCAGACGAACACCGGGGAGCTGTTTTTT.

The chain employs TRBV9 and TRBJ1-1, with 11 bases fitting TRBD1. The J segment lost 11 bases and the V segment lost 0 bases, leaving 12 bases of the junction unmatched. Germline-derived CDR1 and CDR2 are SGDLS and YYNGEE. The CDR3 is 16 amino acids. This chain's CDR3 is CASSVGGGTGGNWAFF. DNA of the CDR3: TGTGCCAGCAGCGTAGGAGGGGGGACAGGGGGTAATTGGGCTTTCTTT.

The rearrangement joins TRBV5-1 to TRBJ1-5; D is unresolved. V dropped 0 bases and J dropped 7 bases, with 17 bases sitting between them. Germline values: CDR1 SGHRS, CDR2 YFSETQ. CDR3 size: 16 residues. DNA for the CDR3: TGCGCCAGCAGCTTGGCCGTGACAAGAATGGTACAGCCCCAGCATTTT. Translated: CASSLAVTRMVQPQHF. The whole variable domain, remainder taken from reference TRBV5-1 and TRBJ1-5, is KAGVTQTPRYLIKTRGQQVTLSCSPISGHRSVSWYQQTPGQGLQFLFEYFSETQRNKGNFPGRFSGRQFSNSRSEMNVSTLELGDSALYLCASSLAVTRMVQPQHFGDGTRLSIL.

The V gene is TRBV4-2, the J gene TRBJ2-7; a possible D gene is TRBD2 (5 bases). V gave up 0 bases and J gave up 9 bases, with 12 bases separating them. The V gene's germline CDR1 is LGHNA and CDR2 YNFKEQ. The CDR3 sequence is 13 residues long. Here the CDR3 reads CASSQDRREGQYF. As DNA, the CDR3 is TGTGCCAGCAGCCAAGATCGAAGAGAGGGGCAGTACTTC.

CDR3 region: CASSQEGWKADTQYF. CDR3 DNA: TGCGCCAGCAGCCAAGAGGGCTGGAAGGCGGATACGCAGTATTTT. The chain employs TRBV4-3 and TRBJ2-3, with D unclear. The CDR3 extends over 15 amino acids. Trimming removed 0 bases at V and 6 bases at J, with 13 bases between. CDR1 is LGHNA and CDR2 is YSLEER in the germline V gene.

The chain carries TRBV6-5 and TRBJ1-2; D is perhaps TRBD1 (5 bases). The CDR3 runs 14 residues. Germline V gives CDR1 MNHEY, CDR2 SVGAGI. With 4 bases removed from V and 4 bases from J, the gap between germline ends came to 13 bases. The CDR3 bases are TGTGCCAGCAGTTCCCCCTCGGGGGGCTATGGCTACACCTTC. This encodes CASSSPSGGYGYTF.

The chain combines TRBV11-1 with TRBJ1-1, with D unresolved. V gave up 5 bases and J gave up 1 base, with 8 bases separating them. Germline V gene sequence: CDR1 SGHAT, CDR2 FQDESV (reference sequence). The CDR3 has 13 amino acids. The CDR3 DNA reads TGTGCCAGCAGCGCCCAACAGAACACTGAAGCTTTCTTT. Protein sequence: CASSAQQNTEAFF.

The CDR3 DNA follows: TGTGCCAGCAGTTTATTATTGCGGCGGAACGAGCAGTACTTC. Amino acids: CASSLLLRRNEQYF. This rearrangement joins TRBV27 to TRBJ2-7; D unclear. CDR3 length equals 14 residues. Trimming stripped 1 base from V and 5 bases from J, with 12 bases between. Germline V gene sequence: CDR1 MNHEY, CDR2 SMNVEV (reference sequence).

The chain has TRBV4-2 and TRBJ2-5; TRBD2 matches 10 bases. V lost 0 bases to trimming and J lost 5 bases; unmatched junction nucleotides: 15. This CDR3 is built from 19 residues. Per germline, CDR1 LGHNA and CDR2 YNFKEQ. The CDR3 reads CASSQDLYSGGAGRETQYF. The CDR3 nucleotides are TGTGCCAGCAGCCAAGATCTCTACAGCGGGGGGGCGGGTCGGGAGACCCAGTACTTC.

The genes are TRBV6-5 and TRBJ1-1; D is unresolved. V lost 3 bases and J lost 0, with 11 bases in between. This CDR3 is 15 amino acids long. Germline assignment: CDR1 MNHEY and CDR2 SVGAGI. The CDR3 DNA reads as TGTGCCAGCAGTTATTCCCGACGGTTGAACACTGAAGCTTTCTTT. This codes for CASSYSRRLNTEAFF.

This chain connects TRBV7-2 to TRBJ2-5; the D is unclear. Germline CDR1 and CDR2: SGHTA and FQGNSA. This CDR3 comprises 15 residues. V shed 0 bases and J shed 5 bases, with 13 bases lying between them. The CDR3, as DNA: TGTGCCAGCAGCTTAGCGCCGGCCTATCGGGAGACCCAGTACTTC. Translating it yields CASSLAPAYRETQYF.

This chain uses TRBV6-2 or TRBV6-3 with TRBJ1-2; D might be TRBD1 (5 bases). The ends were cut back, 7 bases at V and 3 bases at J, with 12 bases in the middle. The CDR3 has 13 amino acids. The V gene's germline CDR1 is MNHEY and CDR2 SVGEGT. CDR3 in amino acids: CASTPTDYYGYTF. The CDR3 nucleotides read TGTGCCAGCACCCCGACAGACTACTATGGCTACACCTTC.

The V and J genes are TRBV25-1 and TRBJ1-4, with D unclear. The V end lost 3 bases, the J end lost 5 bases, and 7 bases lay between the germline ends. Germline CDR1 and CDR2: MGHDK and SYGVNS. CDR3 length equals 13 residues. The CDR3, as DNA: TGTGCCAGCAGTGAGATAACAAATGAAAAACTGTTTTTT. Amino acid sequence: CASSEITNEKLFF.

This chain uses TRBV2 with TRBJ2-7; 8 nucleotides align to TRBD1. Germline CDR1 and CDR2: SNHLY and FYNNEI. V shed 8 bases and J 2 bases; nucleotides not matched to a gene: 2. The length of the CDR3 is 12 residues. CDR3 nucleotides: TGTGCCAGCGCAGGGGGCGCCTACGAGCAGTACTTC. This encodes CASAGGAYEQYF. Drawing the rest from reference TRBV2 and TRBJ2-7, the complete variable domain is EPEVTQTPSHQVTQMGQEVILRCVPISNHLYFYWYRQILGQKVEFLVSFYNNEISEKSEIFDDQFSVERPDGSNFTLKIRSTKLEDSAMYFCASAGGAYEQYFGPGTRLTVT.

This clonotype was detected once. The gene calls are TRBV5-1 and TRBJ1-4, with D tentatively TRBD1 (6 bases). In germline, CDR1 is SGHRS, CDR2 YFSETQ. Trimming shortened V by 4 bases and J by 7 bases, and 17 bases separated the two germline ends. The CDR3 totals 15 residues. In DNA, the CDR3 is TGCGCCAGCAGCCAGGAAGGGGGGCGTCGTGAAAAACTGTTTTTT. Protein product: CASSQEGGRREKLFF.

The chain couples TRBV6-5 to TRBJ2-7; 9 bases agree with TRBD2. CDR1 MNHEY and CDR2 SVGAGI come from the germline V gene. Losses at the gene ends were 2 bases for V and 7 bases for J; bases not matched to a gene: 9. The length of the CDR3 is 15 residues. CDR3 nucleotides: TGTGCCAGCAGTTACACTAGCGGGCCTCCTAGGGAGCAGTACTTC. Amino acid sequence: CASSYTSGPPREQYF.

The chain employs TRBV9 and TRBJ2-3; TRBD1 matches 10 bases. Germline V gives CDR1 SGDLS, CDR2 YYNGEE. V was clipped by 4 bases and J by 3 bases; unmatched bases: 5. CDR3 size: 15 residues. This CDR3 reads CASSNRDRGTDTQYF. The CDR3, as DNA: TGTGCCAGCAGCAACCGGGACAGGGGTACAGATACGCAGTATTTT.

This clonotype was seen only once. This rearrangement joins TRBV20-1 to TRBJ2-5; D may be TRBD2 (5 bases). Germline CDR1 and CDR2: DFQATT and SNEGSKA (reference sequence). The CDR3 consists of 13 residues. The V and J ends lost 6 bases and 2 bases respectively, with 13 bases between them. CDR3 sequence (DNA): TGCAGTGCCAGGCCTAGCAGTCAAGAGACCCAGTACTTC. It translates to CSARPSSQETQYF.

The CDR3 is CASRQLDSNEQFF. CDR3 nucleotides: TGTGCCAGCAGACAACTAGATTCCAATGAGCAGTTCTTC. This sequence joins TRBV11-2 and TRBJ2-1; D possibly corresponds to TRBD2 (5 bases). CDR3 length: 13 amino acids. CDR1 and CDR2 (germline): SGHAT, FQNNGV. Trimming shortened V by 6 bases and J by 6 bases, and 12 bases separated the two germline ends.

The rearrangement uses TRBV2 and TRBJ2-7; 8 bases align to TRBD2. V trimming: 7 bases; J trimming: 1 base; junction bases outside the gene matches: 6. CDR3 size: 14 residues. Per germline, CDR1 SNHLY and CDR2 FYNNEI. CDR3 coding DNA: TGTGCCAGCAAAACGGGGGGGCTTTCCTACGAGCAGTACTTC. Encoded protein: CASKTGGLSYEQYF.

The chain carries TRBV5-4 and TRBJ2-7, with 7 bases matching TRBD1. J lost 5 bases, V lost 4 bases, and 9 bases had no gene match. CDR1 and CDR2 from the germline V gene are SGHNT and YYREEE (reference sequence). The CDR3 runs 14 residues. This CDR3 reads CASSPRQGGNEQYF. The DNA of the CDR3 is TGTGCCAGCAGCCCTCGACAGGGTGGCAACGAGCAGTACTTC.

This chain connects TRBV6-6 to TRBJ2-4; 8 bases line up with TRBD1. Germline trimming cut 5 bases from V and 8 bases from J; bases unmatched to any gene: 8. CDR1 MNHNY and CDR2 SVGAGI come from the germline V gene (reference sequence). The CDR3 spans 14 residues. Here the CDR3 reads CASSTGGRGDIQYF. The DNA for the CDR3 is TGTGCCAGCAGTACAGGGGGTAGGGGAGACATTCAGTACTTC.

In its sample, this clonotype was seen once. The V call is TRBV30, the J call TRBJ1-1; D not certain. Germline values: CDR1 GTSNPN, CDR2 SVGIG (reference sequence). V was pared by 1 base and J by 1 base, with 4 bases between. This CDR3 is 12 amino acids long. Here the CDR3 reads CAWSGGNTEAFF. DNA of the CDR3: TGTGCCTGGAGTGGGGGGAACACTGAAGCTTTCTTT.

CDR3 coding DNA: TGTGCCAGCACTCATAGTTTGGGGGGGGATGGGGCGGATCAGCCCCAGCATTTT. Encoded protein: CASTHSLGGDGADQPQHF. This chain links TRBV6-1 with TRBJ1-5; TRBD1 might be the D (5 bases). CDR3 size: 18 residues. CDR1 and CDR2 (germline): MNHNS, SASEGT. V was trimmed by 7 bases and J by 5 bases, leaving 27 bases between them.

The chain uses TRBV30 and TRBJ1-1; D is unclear. The CDR3 extends over 13 amino acids. CDR1 GTSNPN and CDR2 SVGIG come from the germline V gene (reference sequence). The ends were cut back, 0 bases at V and 4 bases at J, with 9 bases in the middle. Here the CDR3 reads CAWSVGEFTEAFF. The CDR3 region has the DNA TGTGCCTGGAGTGTCGGGGAGTTCACTGAAGCTTTCTTT.

This clonotype was picked up one time. The V call is TRBV20-1, the J call TRBJ2-3; TRBD1 agrees at 8 bases. The CDR3 loop spans 17 amino acids. The ends lost 2 bases at V and 5 bases at J; junction bases unmatched: 15. Germline CDR1 and CDR2: DFQATT and SNEGSKA (reference sequence). The CDR3, as DNA: TGCAGTGCTAGACCGGTTACCTTAACGACAGGGGTAGATACGCAGTATTTT. It translates to CSARPVTLTTGVDTQYF.

This chain connects TRBV7-2 to TRBJ2-3; 10 bases match TRBD1. Germline trimming cut 3 bases from V and 2 bases from J; bases unmatched to any gene: 8. The CDR3 consists of 17 residues. Germline CDR1 reads SGHTA; CDR2 reads FQGNSA. The CDR3 DNA sequence: TGTGCCAGCAGCTTTCGCCCGGGACAGGGGAACACAGATACGCAGTATTTT. Translating it yields CASSFRPGQGNTDTQYF.

The rearrangement joins TRBV5-1 to TRBJ1-1, with 10 bases that match TRBD1. The V segment lost 5 bases and the J segment 5 bases; nucleotides outside the gene matches: 6. Per the germline V gene, CDR1 is SGHRS and CDR2 is YFSETQ. The CDR3 is made up of 14 amino acids. The CDR3 bases are TGCGCCAGCAGAAGGACAGGGGGTAGTACTGAAGCTTTCTTT. It is translated as CASRRTGGSTEAFF. Together with reference TRBV5-1 and TRBJ1-1, the CDR3 gives the full variable domain: KAGVTQTPRYLIKTRGQQVTLSCSPISGHRSVSWYQQTPGQGLQFLFEYFSETQRNKGNFPGRFSGRQFSNSRSEMNVSTLELGDSALYLCASRRTGGSTEAFFGQGTRLTVV.

V is TRBV12-3 or TRBV12-4 and J is TRBJ1-5; 8 nucleotides align to TRBD1. The CDR3 has 15 amino acids. J was trimmed by 9 bases and V by 8 bases; bases with no gene match: 15. CDR3 sequence: CASSMDRAGNSPQHF. The DNA for the CDR3 is TGTGCCAGCTCGATGGACAGGGCTGGCAATTCGCCCCAGCATTTT.